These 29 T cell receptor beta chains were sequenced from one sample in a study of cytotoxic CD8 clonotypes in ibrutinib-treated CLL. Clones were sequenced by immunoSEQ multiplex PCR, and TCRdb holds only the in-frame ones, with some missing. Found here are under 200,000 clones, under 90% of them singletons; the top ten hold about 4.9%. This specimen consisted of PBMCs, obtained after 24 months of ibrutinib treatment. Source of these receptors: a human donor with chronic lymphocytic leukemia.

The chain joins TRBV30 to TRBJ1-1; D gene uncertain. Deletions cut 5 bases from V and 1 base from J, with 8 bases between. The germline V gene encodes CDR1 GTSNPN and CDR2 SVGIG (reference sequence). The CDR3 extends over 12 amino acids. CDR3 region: CAWQPGNTEAFF. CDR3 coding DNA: TGTGCCTGGCAGCCAGGGAACACTGAAGCTTTCTTT.

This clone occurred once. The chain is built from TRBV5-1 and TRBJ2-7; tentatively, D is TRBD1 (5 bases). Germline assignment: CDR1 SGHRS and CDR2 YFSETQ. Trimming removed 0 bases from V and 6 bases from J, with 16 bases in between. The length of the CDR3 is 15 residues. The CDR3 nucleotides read TGCGCCAGCAGCTTGGGTGCTACCTCCCAGGGCGAGCAGTACTTC. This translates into CASSLGATSQGEQYF.

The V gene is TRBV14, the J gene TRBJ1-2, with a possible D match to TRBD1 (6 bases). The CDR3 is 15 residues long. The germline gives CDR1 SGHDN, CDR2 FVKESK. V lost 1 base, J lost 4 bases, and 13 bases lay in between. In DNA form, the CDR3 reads TGTGCCAGCAGCCAAGGGCGACAGGTCGGCTATGGCTACACCTTC. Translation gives CASSQGRQVGYGYTF.

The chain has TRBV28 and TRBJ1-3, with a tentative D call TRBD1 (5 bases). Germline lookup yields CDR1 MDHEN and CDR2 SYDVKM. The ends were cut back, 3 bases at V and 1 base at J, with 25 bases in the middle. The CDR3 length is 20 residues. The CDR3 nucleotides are TGTGCCAGCAGTTTGCTGGTTGGGGCGGGCAACCCGGATTCTGGAAACACCATATATTTT. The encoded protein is CASSLLVGAGNPDSGNTIYF.

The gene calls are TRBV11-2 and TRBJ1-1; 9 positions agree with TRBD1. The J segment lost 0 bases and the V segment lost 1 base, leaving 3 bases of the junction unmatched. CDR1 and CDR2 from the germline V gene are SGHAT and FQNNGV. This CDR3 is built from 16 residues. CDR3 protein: CASSLAGQGMNTEAFF. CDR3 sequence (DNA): TGTGCCAGCAGCTTAGCCGGACAGGGGATGAACACTGAAGCTTTCTTT.

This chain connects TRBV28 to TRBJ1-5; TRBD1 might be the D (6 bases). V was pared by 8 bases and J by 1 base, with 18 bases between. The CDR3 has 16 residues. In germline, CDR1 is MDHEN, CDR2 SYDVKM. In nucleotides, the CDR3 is TGTGCCAGCCAAGTGGGGGGCTACGGGAGCAATCAGCCCCAGCATTTT. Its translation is CASQVGGYGSNQPQHF.

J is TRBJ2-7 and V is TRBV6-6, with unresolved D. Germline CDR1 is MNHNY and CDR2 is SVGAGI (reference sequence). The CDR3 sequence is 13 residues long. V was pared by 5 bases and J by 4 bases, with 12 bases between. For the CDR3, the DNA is TGTGCCAGCAGTCGCCTTGAAGGTTACGAGCAGTACTTC. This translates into CASSRLEGYEQYF.

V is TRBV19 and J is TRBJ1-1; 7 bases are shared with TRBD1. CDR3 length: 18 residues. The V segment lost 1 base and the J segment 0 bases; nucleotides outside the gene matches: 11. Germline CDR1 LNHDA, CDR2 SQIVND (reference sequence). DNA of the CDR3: TGTGCCAGTAGTATAGCGGGACAGATCCTAATTTTGAACACTGAAGCTTTCTTT. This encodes CASSIAGQILILNTEAFF.

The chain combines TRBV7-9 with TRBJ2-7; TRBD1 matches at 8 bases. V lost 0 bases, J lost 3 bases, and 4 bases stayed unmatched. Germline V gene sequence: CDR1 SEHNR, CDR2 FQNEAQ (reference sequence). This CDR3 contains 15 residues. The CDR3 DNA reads TGTGCCAGCAGCTTAGCGACAGGGGCGGGCTACGAGCAGTACTTC. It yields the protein CASSLATGAGYEQYF.

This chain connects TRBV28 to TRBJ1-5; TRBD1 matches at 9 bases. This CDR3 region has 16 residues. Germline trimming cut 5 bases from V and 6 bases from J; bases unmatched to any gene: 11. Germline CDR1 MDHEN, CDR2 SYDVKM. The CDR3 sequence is CASSTCRTGVCQPQHF. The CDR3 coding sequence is TGTGCCAGCAGTACCTGTAGGACAGGGGTTTGTCAGCCCCAGCATTTT. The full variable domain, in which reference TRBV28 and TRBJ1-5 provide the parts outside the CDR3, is DVKVTQSSRYLVKRTGEKVFLECVQDMDHENMFWYRQDPGLGLRLIYFSYDVKMKEKGDIPEGYSVSREKKERFSLILESASTNQTSMYLCASSTCRTGVCQPQHFGDGTRLSIL.

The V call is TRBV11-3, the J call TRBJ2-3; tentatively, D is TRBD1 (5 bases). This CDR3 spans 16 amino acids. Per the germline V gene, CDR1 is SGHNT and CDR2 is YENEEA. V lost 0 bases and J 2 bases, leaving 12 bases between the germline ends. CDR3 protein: CASSLEVDRITDTQYF. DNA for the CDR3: TGTGCCAGCAGCTTAGAGGTCGACAGAATCACAGATACGCAGTATTTT.

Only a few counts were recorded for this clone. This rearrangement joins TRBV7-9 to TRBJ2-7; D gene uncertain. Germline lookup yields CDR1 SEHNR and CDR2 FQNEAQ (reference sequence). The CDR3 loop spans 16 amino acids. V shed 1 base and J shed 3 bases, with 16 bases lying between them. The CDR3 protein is CASSLVVGQPRYEQYF. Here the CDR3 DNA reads TGTGCCAGCAGCTTAGTGGTCGGTCAGCCTCGCTACGAGCAGTACTTC.

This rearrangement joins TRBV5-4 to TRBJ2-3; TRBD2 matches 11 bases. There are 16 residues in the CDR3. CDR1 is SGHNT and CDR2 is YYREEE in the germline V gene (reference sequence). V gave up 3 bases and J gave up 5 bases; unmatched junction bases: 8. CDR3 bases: TGTGCCAGCAGCTCGTCAACTAGCGGGGGCATAGATACGCAGTATTTT. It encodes CASSSSTSGGIDTQYF.

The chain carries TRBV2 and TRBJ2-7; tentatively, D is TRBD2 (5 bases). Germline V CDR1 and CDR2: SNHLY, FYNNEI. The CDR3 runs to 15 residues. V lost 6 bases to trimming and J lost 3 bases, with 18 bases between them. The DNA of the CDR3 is TGTGCCAGCAGCCCAGAGGGCGGACCAAACTACGAGCAGTACTTC. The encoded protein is CASSPEGGPNYEQYF.

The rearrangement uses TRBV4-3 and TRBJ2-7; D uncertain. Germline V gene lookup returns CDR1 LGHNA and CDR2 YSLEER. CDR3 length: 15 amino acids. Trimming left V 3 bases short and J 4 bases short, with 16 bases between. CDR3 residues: CASSHYPSGLYEQYF. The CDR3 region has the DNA TGCGCCAGCAGCCACTACCCCTCAGGATTATACGAGCAGTACTTC.

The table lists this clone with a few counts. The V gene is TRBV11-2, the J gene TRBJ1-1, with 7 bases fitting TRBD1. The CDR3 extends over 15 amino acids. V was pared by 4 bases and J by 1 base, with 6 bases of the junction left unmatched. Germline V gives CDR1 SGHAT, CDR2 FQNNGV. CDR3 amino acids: CASSSRQGRNTEAFF. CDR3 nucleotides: TGTGCCAGCAGCTCAAGACAGGGACGGAACACTGAAGCTTTCTTT.

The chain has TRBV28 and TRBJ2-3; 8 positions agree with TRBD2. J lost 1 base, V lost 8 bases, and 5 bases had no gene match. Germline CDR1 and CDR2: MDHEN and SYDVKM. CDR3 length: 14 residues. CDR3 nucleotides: TGTGCCAGCTTACTAGCGGCACGCACAGATACGCAGTATTTT. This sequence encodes CASLLAARTDTQYF.

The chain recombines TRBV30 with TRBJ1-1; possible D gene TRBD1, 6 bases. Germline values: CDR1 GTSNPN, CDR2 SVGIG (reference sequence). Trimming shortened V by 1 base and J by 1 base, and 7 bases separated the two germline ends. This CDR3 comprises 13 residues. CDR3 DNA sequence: TGTGCCTGGAGTGAAGGGGGGAACACTGAAGCTTTCTTT. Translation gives CAWSEGGNTEAFF.

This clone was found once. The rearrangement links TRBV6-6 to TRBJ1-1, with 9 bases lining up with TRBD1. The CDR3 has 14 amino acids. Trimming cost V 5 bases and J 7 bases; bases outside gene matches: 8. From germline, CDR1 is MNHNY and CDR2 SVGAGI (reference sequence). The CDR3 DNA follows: TGTGCCAGCAGTCTCCGGGACAGGGAAGGTGAAGCTTTCTTT. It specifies CASSLRDREGEAFF.

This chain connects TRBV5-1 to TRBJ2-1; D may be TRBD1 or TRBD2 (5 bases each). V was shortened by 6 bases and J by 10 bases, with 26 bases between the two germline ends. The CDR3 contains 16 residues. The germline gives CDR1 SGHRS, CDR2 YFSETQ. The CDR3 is CASTKGPLTGGREQFF. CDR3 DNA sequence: TGCGCCAGCACCAAAGGGCCCCTTACTGGGGGTCGAGAGCAGTTCTTC.

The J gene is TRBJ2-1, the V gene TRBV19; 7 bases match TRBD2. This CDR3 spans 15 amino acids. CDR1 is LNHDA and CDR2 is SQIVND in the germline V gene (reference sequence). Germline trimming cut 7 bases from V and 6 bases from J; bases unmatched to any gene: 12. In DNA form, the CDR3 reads TGTGCCAGTACCAATCCCGGGGGGAGGGGCAATGAGCAGTTCTTC. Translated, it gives CASTNPGGRGNEQFF.

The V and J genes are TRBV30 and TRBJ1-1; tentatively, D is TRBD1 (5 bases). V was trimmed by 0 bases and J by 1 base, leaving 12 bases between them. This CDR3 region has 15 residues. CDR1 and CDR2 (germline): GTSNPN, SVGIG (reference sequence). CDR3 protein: CAWSVQRGGNTEAFF. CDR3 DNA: TGTGCCTGGAGTGTACAGCGGGGGGGGAACACTGAAGCTTTCTTT.

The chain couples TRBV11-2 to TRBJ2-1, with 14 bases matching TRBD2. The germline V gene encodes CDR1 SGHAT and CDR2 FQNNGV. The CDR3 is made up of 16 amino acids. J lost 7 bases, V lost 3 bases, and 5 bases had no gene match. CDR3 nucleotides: TGTGCCAGCAGCTTCCCGACTAGCGGGGGGGTTAATGAGCAGTTCTTC. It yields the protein CASSFPTSGGVNEQFF.

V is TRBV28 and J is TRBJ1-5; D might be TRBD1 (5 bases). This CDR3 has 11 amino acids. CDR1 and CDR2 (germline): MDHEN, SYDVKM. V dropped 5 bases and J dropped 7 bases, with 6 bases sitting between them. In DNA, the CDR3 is TGTGCCAGCAGTAGGGGCCAGCCCCAGCATTTT. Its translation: CASSRGQPQHF. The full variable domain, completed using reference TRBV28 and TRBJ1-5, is DVKVTQSSRYLVKRTGEKVFLECVQDMDHENMFWYRQDPGLGLRLIYFSYDVKMKEKGDIPEGYSVSREKKERFSLILESASTNQTSMYLCASSRGQPQHFGDGTRLSIL.

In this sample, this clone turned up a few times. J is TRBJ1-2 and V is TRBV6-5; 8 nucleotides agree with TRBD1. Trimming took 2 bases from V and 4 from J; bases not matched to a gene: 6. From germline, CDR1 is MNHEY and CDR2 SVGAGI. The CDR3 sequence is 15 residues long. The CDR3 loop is CASSYRTGRGYGYTF. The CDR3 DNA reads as TGTGCCAGCAGTTACAGGACAGGGCGGGGCTATGGCTACACCTTC.

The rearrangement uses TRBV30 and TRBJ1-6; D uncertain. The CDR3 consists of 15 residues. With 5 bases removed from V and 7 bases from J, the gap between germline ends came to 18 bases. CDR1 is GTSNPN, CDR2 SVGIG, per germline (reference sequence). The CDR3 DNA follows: TGTGCCTGGTGCAGCGACCTTGCAGGAAATTCACCCCTCCACTTT. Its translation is CAWCSDLAGNSPLHF. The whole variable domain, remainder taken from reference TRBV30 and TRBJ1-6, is SQTIHQWPATLVQPVGSPLSLECTVEGTSNPNLYWYRQAAGRGLQLLFYSVGIGQISSEVPQNLSASRPQDRQFILSSKKLLLSDSGFYLCAWCSDLAGNSPLHFGNGTRLTVT.

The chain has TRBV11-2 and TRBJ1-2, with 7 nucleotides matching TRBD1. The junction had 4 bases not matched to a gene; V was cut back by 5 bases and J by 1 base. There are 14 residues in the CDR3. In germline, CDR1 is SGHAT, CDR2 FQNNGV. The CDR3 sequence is CASSPTGVNYGYTF. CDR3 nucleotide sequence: TGTGCCAGCAGCCCTACAGGGGTTAACTATGGCTACACCTTC.

The CDR3 DNA reads as TGTGCCAGCAACACCGGGACAGGGGGAACGGGTGAAAAACTGTTTTTT. It encodes CASNTGTGGTGEKLFF. The chain recombines TRBV7-8 with TRBJ1-4, with 11 bases matching TRBD1. V was pared by 7 bases and J by 7 bases, with 11 bases of the junction left unmatched. The CDR3 totals 16 residues. Germline V CDR1 and CDR2: SGHVS, FQNEAQ.

The DNA of the CDR3 is TGTGCCAGCAGTTTTGCGGGGGGCGGGAGTGGCTACACCTTC. Its translation is CASSFAGGGSGYTF. The J gene is TRBJ1-2, the V gene TRBV28, with D possibly TRBD1 on 6 matching bases. The V gene's germline CDR1 is MDHEN and CDR2 SYDVKM. Trimming pared 3 bases from V and 7 bases from J, leaving 15 bases between. The CDR3 is 14 residues long.